This TCR beta chain was found in a study of T cell repertoires in cytomegalovirus infection. Study-level information: Well-studied HLA-B-restricted CMV epitopes were used in the study alongside recently identified HLA-C-restricted ones. Public TCR beta signatures marked donors with CMV infection and the matching HLA.

The germline gives CDR1 MNHEY, CDR2 SMNVEV (reference sequence). V lost 4 bases to trimming and J lost 2 bases, with 12 bases between them. The CDR3 loop spans 15 amino acids. TCRdb passed the reads through MiXCR, listing each CDR3 protein once. The sample holds about 770,000 distinct CDR3 sequences, 25% to 35% seen once. This clonotype was counted only a few times. Its matching antigen is unknown. The TCR originated in a human donor in good health (CMV status not recorded). Some clones in this sample may be carry-over from other donors' samples. The rearrangement links TRBV27 to TRBJ1-5; TRBD1 might be the D (5 bases). The sample consisted of cultured CD8+ T cells from PBMCs, taken from culture after CMV antigen stimulation. The CDR3 sequence: CASSWDGGGNQPQHF. Here the CDR3 DNA reads TGTGCCAGCAGTTGGGACGGGGGTGGCAATCAGCCCCAGCATTTT.